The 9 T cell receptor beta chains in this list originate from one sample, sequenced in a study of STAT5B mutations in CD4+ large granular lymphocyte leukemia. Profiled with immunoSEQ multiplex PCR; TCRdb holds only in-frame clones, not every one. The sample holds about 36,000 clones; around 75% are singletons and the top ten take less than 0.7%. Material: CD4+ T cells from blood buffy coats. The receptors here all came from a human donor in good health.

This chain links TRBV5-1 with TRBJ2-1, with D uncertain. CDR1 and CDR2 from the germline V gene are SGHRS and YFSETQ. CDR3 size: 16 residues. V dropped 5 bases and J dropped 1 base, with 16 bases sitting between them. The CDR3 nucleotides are TGCGCCAGCAGGGGGTCTATAGTAGGATCCTACAATGAGCAGTTCTTC. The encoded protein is CASRGSIVGSYNEQFF.

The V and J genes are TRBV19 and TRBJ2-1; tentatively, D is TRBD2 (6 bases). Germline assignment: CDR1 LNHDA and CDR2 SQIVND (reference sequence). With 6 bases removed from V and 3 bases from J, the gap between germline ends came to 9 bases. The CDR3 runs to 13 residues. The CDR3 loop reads CASSGSFYNEQFF. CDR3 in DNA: TGTGCCAGTAGCGGGAGTTTCTACAATGAGCAGTTCTTC.

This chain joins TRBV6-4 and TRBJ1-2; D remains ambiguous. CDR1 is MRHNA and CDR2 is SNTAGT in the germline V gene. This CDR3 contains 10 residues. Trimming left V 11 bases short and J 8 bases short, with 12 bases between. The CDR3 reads CALRGWGYTF. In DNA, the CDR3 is TGTGCCCTGCGAGGCTGGGGCTACACCTTC.

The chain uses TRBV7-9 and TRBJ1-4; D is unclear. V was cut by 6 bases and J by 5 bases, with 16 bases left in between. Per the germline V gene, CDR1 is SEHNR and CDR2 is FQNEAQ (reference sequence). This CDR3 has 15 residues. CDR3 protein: CASRQVGRRNEKLFF. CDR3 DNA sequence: TGTGCCAGCAGGCAGGTCGGACGGAGAAATGAAAAACTGTTTTTT.

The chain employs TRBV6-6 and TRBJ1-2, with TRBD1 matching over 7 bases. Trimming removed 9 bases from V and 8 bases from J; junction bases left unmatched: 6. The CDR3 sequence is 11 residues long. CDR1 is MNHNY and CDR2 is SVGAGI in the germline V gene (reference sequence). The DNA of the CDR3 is TGTGCCAGTACAGGGGTTCGAGGCTACACCTTC. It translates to CASTGVRGYTF.

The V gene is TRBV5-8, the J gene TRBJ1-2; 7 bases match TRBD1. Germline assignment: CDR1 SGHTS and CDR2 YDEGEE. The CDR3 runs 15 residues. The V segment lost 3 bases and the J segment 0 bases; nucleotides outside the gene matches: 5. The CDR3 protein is CASSWGDRPNYGYTF. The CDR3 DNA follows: TGTGCCAGCAGCTGGGGGGACAGACCTAACTATGGCTACACCTTC. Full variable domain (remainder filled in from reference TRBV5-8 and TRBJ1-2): EAGVTQSPTHLIKTRGQQATLRCSPISGHTSVYWYQQALGLGLQFLLWYDEGEERNRGNFPPRFSGRQFPNYSSELNVNALELEDSALYLCASSWGDRPNYGYTFGSGTRLTVV.

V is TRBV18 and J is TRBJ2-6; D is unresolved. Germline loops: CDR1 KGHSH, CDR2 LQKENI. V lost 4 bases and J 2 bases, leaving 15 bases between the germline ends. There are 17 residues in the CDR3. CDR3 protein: CASSQVSVTAGANVLTF. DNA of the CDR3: TGTGCCAGCTCACAGGTTTCAGTGACGGCTGGGGCCAACGTCCTGACTTTC.

The CDR3 reads CASSRGRGQETQYF. As DNA, the CDR3 is TGTGCCAGCAGCCGGGGGAGGGGTCAAGAGACCCAGTACTTC. The chain couples TRBV14 to TRBJ2-5; TRBD2 agrees at 7 bases. The V segment lost 4 bases and the J segment 2 bases; nucleotides outside the gene matches: 4. Germline V gene data show CDR1 as SGHDN and CDR2 as FVKESK. The length of the CDR3 is 14 residues.

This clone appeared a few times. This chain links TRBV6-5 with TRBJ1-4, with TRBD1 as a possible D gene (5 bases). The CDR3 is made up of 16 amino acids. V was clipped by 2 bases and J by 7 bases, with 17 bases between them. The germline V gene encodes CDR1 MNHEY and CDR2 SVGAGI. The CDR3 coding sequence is TGTGCCAGCAGTTACATTGGGCCCCGGGGGACTGAAAAACTGTTTTTT. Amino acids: CASSYIGPRGTEKLFF.